This entry concerns a single T cell receptor (beta chain). Its specificity is not known. The CDR3 sequence is 15 residues long. Germline-derived CDR1 and CDR2 are LNHDA and SQIVND (reference sequence). V was trimmed by 1 base and J by 5 bases, leaving 12 bases between them. These data belong to a study of T cell responses to AZD1222 COVID-19 vaccine. General study results and limits: Baseline serology detected seropositivity in only a handful of AZD1222 recipients.

Data came from immunoSEQ multiplex PCR; TCRdb stores just in-frame clones and leaves some out. The table includes fewer than 30,000 clones, about 86% detected once. The specimen was peripheral blood, collected 28 days after the second AZD1222 dose. The chain carries TRBV19 and TRBJ2-1, with no clear D. The TCR sequence derives from an adult who received the AZD1222 COVID-19 vaccine. The CDR3 loop reads CASSIGQLLDNEQFF. DNA for the CDR3: TGTGCCAGTAGTATAGGTCAGTTGCTGGACAATGAGCAGTTCTTC.